This TCR beta chain emerged from a study of blood T cells in healthy people across ages. A second PCR of roughly 7 to 11 cycles used a sample-barcoded 5' primer and a J-beta primer mix. Tagging of each cDNA molecule was performed by a template-switch adaptor with 12 random nucleotides. From the 5' RACE reads, TCRdb called clonotypes with MiXCR, one entry per CDR3 protein. This table has 650,000 or so distinct CDR3 sequences, roughly half appearing once. This clonotype came up once. A much larger clonotype is one base distant, so this may be a read error. The CDR3 length is 20 residues. The chain carries TRBV21-1 and TRBJ2-5; the D call in the table, TRBD1, was not verified against the DNA. TRBV21-1 is an annotated pseudogene. The receptor was derived from an elderly woman in good health. Source material: blood. Written as DNA, the CDR3 is TGTGCCAGCAGCCTTCATCTTGCACCGGGACAGGGGTCTTTCGTAGGGACCCAGTACTTC. Residues: CASSLHLAPGQGSFVGTQYF.